This T cell receptor beta chain was found in a study of blood T cell repertoires in COVID-19. Data came from immunoSEQ multiplex PCR; TCRdb stores just in-frame clones and leaves some out. The table includes about 230,000 clones, roughly 85% detected once. After removal of 4 bases from V and 3 bases from J, the junction contained 11 bases not matched to a gene. In germline, CDR1 is SQVTM, CDR2 ANQGSEA. The CDR3 spans 15 residues. The sequencing input was peripheral blood. This chain uses TRBV29-1 with TRBJ1-1; 7 bases are a match to TRBD1. This TCR was recovered from a man aged 45-65 years with COVID-19, enrolled during active disease. Here the CDR3 DNA reads TGCAGCGTTGCTCCTGAGCTCGGGACAGACACTGAAGCTTTCTTT. Translating gives CSVAPELGTDTEAFF. The full variable domain, its missing parts supplied by reference TRBV29-1 and TRBJ1-1, is SAVISQKPSRDICQRGTSLTIQCQVDSQVTMMFWYRQQPGQSLTLIATANQGSEATYESGFVIDKFPISRPNLTFSTLTVSNMSPEDSSIYLCSVAPELGTDTEAFFGQGTRLTVV.